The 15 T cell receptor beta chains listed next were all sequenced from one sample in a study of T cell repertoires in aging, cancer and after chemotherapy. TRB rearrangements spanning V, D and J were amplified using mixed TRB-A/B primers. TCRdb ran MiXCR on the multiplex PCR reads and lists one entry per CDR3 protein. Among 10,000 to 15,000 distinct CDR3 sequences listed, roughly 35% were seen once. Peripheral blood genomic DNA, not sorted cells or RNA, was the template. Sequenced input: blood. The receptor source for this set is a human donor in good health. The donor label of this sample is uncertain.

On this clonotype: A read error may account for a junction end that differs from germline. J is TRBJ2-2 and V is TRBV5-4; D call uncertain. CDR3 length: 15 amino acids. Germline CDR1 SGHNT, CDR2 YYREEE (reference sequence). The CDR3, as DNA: TGTGCCAGCAGCTTCCCGTTCGCGAACACCGAGGAGCTGTTTTTT. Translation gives CASSFPFANTEELFF.

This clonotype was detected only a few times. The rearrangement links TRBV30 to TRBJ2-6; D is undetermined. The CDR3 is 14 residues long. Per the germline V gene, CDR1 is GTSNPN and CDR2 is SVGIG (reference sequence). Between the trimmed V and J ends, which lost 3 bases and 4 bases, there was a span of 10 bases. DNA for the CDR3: TGTGCCTGGAGCGACGGTACGGGGGCCAACGTCCTGACTTTC. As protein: CAWSDGTGANVLTF.

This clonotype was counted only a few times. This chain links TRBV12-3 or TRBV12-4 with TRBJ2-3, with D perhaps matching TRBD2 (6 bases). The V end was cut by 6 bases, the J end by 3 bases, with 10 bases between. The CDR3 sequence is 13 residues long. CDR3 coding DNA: TGTGCCAGCAGGGGGGGTGGAACAGATACGCAGTATTTT. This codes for CASRGGGTDTQYF.

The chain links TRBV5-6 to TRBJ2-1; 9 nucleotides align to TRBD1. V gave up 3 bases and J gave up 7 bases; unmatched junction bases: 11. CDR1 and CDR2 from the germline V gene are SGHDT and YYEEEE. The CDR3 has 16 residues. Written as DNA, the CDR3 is TGTGCCAGCAGCTCACAGGGGGCGCTGGTGGGGAATGAGCAGTTCTTC. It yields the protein CASSSQGALVGNEQFF.

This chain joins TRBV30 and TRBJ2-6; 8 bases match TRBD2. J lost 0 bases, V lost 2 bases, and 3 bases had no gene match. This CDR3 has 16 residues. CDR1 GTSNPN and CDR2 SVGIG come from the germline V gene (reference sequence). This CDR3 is CAWSSGGTSGANVLTF. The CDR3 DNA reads TGTGCCTGGAGTTCGGGGGGGACCTCTGGGGCCAACGTCCTGACTTTC.

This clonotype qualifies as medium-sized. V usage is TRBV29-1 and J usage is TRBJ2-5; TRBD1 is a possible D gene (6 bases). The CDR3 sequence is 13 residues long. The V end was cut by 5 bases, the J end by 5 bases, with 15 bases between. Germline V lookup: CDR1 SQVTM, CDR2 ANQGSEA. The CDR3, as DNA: TGCAGCGTTTCATCAGGGGAATGGGAGACCCAGTACTTC. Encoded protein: CSVSSGEWETQYF.

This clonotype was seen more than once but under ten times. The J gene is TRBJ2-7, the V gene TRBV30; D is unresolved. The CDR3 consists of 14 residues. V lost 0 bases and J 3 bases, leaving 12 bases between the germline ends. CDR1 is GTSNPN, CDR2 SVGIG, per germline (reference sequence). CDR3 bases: TGTGCCTGGAGTGTACTGGGCAGTTACTACGAGCAGTACTTC. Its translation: CAWSVLGSYYEQYF.

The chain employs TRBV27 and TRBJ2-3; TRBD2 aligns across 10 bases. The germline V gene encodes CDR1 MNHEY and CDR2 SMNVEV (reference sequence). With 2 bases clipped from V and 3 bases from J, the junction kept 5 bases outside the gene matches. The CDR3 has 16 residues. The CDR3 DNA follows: TGTGCCAGCAGTTTACGTACTAGCGGGGTAACAGATACGCAGTATTTT. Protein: CASSLRTSGVTDTQYF.

The CDR3 region is CASSPTIYGWNEQFF. In DNA, the CDR3 is TGTGCCAGCAGTCCTACCATCTACGGGTGGAATGAGCAGTTCTTC. V and J are TRBV27 and TRBJ2-1; D gene unclear. Germline V gene data show CDR1 as MNHEY and CDR2 as SMNVEV (reference sequence). V lost 5 bases and J lost 7, with 18 bases in between. The CDR3 covers 15 residues.

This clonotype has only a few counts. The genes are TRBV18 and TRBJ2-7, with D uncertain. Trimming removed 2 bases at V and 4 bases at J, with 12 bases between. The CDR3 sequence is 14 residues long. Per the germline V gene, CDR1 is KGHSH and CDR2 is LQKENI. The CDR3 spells CASSPEYGPYEQYF. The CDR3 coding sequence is TGTGCCAGCTCACCAGAGTATGGTCCGTACGAGCAGTACTTC.

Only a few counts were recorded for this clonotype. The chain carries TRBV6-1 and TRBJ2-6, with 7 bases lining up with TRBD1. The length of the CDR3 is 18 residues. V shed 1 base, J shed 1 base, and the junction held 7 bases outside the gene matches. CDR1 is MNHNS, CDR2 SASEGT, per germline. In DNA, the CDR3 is TGTGCCAGCAGTGAAGTACCAGGGGGTAGTTCTGGGGCCAACGTCCTGACTTTC. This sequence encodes CASSEVPGGSSGANVLTF.

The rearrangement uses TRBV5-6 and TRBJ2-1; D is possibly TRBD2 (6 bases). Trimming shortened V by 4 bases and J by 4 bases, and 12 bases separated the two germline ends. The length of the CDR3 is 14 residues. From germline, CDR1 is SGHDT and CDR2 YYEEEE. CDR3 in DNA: TGTGCCAGCAGCCCTGGGGGGTTTTACAATGAGCAGTTCTTC. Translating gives CASSPGGFYNEQFF.

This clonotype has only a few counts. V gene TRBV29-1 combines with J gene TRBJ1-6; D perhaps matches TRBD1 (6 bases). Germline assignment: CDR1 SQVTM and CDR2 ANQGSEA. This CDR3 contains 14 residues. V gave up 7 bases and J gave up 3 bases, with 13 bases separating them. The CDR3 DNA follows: TGCAGCGCCTCTTCAGGGGACTATAATTCACCCCTCCACTTT. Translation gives CSASSGDYNSPLHF.

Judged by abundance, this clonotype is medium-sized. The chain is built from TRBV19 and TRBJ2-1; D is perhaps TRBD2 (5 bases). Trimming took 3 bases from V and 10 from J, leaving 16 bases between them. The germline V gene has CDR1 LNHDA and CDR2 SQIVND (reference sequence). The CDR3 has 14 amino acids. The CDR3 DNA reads TGTGCCAGTAGTATCATAGACACGCGGGCGGAGCAGTTCTTC. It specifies CASSIIDTRAEQFF.

CDR3 nucleotide sequence: TGTGCCAGTAAGGTGGGGGTAGATACGCAGTATTTT. Protein sequence: CASKVGVDTQYF. V gene TRBV6-2 or TRBV6-3 combines with J gene TRBJ2-3; D may be TRBD1 or TRBD2 (5 bases each). Germline values: CDR1 MNHEY, CDR2 SVGEGT. Trimming pared 9 bases from V and 5 bases from J, leaving 12 bases between. The CDR3 is 12 residues long.